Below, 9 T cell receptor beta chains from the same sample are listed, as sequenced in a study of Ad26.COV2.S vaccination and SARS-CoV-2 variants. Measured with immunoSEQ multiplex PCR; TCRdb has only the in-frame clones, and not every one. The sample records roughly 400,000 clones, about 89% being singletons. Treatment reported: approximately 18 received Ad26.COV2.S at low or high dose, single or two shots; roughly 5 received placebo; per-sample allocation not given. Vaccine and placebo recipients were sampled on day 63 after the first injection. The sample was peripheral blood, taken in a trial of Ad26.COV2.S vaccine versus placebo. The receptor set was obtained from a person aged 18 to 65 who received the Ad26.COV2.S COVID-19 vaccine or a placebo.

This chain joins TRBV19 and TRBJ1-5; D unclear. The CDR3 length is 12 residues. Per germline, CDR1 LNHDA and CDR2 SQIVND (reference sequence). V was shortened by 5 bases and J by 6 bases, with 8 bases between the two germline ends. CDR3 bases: TGTGCCAGTAGTTACGGGTCTCAGCCCCAGCATTTT. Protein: CASSYGSQPQHF.

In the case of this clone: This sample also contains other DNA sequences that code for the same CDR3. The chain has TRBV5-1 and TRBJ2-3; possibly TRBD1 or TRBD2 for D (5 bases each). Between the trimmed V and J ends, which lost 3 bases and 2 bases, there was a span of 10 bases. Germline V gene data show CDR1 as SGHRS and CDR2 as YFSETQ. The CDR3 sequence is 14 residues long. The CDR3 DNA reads TGCGCCAGCAGCTCTGGGACGCCCACAGATACGCAGTATTTT. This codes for CASSSGTPTDTQYF.

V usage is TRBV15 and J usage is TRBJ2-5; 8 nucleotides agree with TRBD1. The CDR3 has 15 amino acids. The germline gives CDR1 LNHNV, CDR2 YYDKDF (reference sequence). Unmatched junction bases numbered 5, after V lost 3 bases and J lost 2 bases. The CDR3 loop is CATSSPDRDQETQYF. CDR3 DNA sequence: TGTGCCACCAGCAGTCCGGACAGGGATCAAGAGACCCAGTACTTC.

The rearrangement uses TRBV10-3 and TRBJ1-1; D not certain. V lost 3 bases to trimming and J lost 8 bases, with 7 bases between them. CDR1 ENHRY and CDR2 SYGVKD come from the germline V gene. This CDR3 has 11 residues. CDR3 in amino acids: CAISERNEAFF. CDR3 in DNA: TGTGCCATCAGTGAACGGAACGAAGCTTTCTTT.

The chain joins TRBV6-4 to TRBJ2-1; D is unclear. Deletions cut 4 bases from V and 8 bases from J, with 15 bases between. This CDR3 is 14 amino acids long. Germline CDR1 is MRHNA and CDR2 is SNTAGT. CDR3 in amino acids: CASSGVRVDDEQFF. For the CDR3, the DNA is TGTGCCAGCAGTGGGGTCCGGGTAGACGATGAGCAGTTCTTC.

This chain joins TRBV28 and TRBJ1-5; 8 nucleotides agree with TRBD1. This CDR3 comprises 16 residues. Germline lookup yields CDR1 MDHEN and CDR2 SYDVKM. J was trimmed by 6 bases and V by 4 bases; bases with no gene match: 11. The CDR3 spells CASSSGQGRISQPQHF. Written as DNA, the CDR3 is TGTGCCAGCAGTTCCGGACAGGGTCGAATCAGTCAGCCCCAGCATTTT.

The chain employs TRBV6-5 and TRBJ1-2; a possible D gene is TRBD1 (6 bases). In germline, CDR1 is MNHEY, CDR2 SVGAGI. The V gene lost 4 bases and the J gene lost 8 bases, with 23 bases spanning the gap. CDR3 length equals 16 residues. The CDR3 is CASSFTLQGGGGGYTF. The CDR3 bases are TGTGCCAGCAGTTTCACCCTACAGGGAGGAGGAGGAGGCTACACCTTC.

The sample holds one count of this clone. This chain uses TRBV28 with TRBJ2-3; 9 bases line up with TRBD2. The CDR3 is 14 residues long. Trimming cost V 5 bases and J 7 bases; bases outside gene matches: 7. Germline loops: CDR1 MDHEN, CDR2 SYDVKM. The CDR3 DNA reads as TGTGCCAGCAGTCTAGCGGGGCGGGGGCATACGCAGTATTTT. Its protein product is CASSLAGRGHTQYF. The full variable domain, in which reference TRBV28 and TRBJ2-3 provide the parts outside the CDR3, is DVKVTQSSRYLVKRTGEKVFLECVQDMDHENMFWYRQDPGLGLRLIYFSYDVKMKEKGDIPEGYSVSREKKERFSLILESASTNQTSMYLCASSLAGRGHTQYFGPGTRLTVL.

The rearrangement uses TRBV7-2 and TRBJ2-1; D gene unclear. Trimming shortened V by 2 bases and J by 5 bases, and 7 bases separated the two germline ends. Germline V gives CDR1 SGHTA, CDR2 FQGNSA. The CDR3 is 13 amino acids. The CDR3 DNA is TGTGCCAGCAGCTTATACTCACACAATGAGCAGTTCTTC. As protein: CASSLYSHNEQFF.